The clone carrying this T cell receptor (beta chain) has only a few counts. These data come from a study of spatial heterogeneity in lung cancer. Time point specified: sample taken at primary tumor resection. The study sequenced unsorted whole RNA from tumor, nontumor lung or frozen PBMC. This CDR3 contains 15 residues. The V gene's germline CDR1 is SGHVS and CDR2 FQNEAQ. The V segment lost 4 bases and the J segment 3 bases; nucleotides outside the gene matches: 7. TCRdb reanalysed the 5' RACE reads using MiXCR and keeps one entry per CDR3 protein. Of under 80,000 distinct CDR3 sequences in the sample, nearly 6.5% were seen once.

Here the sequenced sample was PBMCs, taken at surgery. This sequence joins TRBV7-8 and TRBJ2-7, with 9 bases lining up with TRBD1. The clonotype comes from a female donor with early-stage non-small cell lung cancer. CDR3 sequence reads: CASSSRDRAYYEQYF. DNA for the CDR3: TGTGCCAGCAGCTCCCGGGACAGGGCCTACTACGAGCAGTACTTC.